This T cell receptor beta chain was documented in a study of blood T cell repertoires in COVID-19. CDR3 size: 15 residues. The V segment lost 7 bases and the J segment 10 bases; nucleotides outside the gene matches: 13. Per the germline V gene, CDR1 is SEHNR and CDR2 is FQNEAQ (reference sequence). Assay used: immunoSEQ multiplex PCR; TCRdb lists only in-frame clones, some missing. The top ten hold 9% to 13% of the sample, which has over 30,000 clones, about nine tenths seen once. This clone was seen only once. The TCR sequence derives from a man in his 70s with acute or convalescent COVID-19. Sequenced material: peripheral blood. The chain carries TRBV7-9 and TRBJ2-1; 10 bases line up with TRBD2. CDR3: CASTSRVSGRWEQFF. CDR3 DNA sequence: TGTGCCAGCACCTCTCGAGTTAGCGGGAGGTGGGAGCAGTTCTTC.